These T cell receptor beta chains were read from a single sample in a study of shared clonotypes between healthy human individuals. Assay used: immunoSEQ multiplex PCR; TCRdb lists only in-frame clones, some missing. The sample has about 2 million clones; about 95% are singletons. The source material was naive CD8+ T cells sorted from blood. These receptors all come from a man aged 18 to 29 in good health. Both conserved end residues are trimmed from each CDR3. D genes are given only for firm matches.

d_call: .; j_call: TRBJ1-5; v_call: TRBV6-4; cdr3_aa: ATAGSSPQH
d_call: TRBD1; j_call: TRBJ1-2; v_call: TRBV5-6; cdr3_aa: ASSFRGSNYGYT
d_call: TRBD1; j_call: TRBJ2-2; v_call: TRBV7-8; cdr3_aa: ASSFPIQGAGTGELF
d_call: .; j_call: TRBJ2-7; v_call: TRBV4-1; cdr3_aa: ASSHATGTSSYEQY
d_call: TRBD1; j_call: TRBJ2-1; v_call: TRBV7-9; cdr3_aa: ASSPALPGQRFEQF
d_call: .; j_call: TRBJ1-5; v_call: TRBV5-8; cdr3_aa: ASSLRATPRPQH
d_call: .; j_call: TRBJ2-7; v_call: TRBV4-1; cdr3_aa: ASSNGSPRYEQY
d_call: .; j_call: TRBJ1-1; v_call: TRBV27; cdr3_aa: VSSPTGAATEAF
d_call: TRBD2; j_call: TRBJ2-7; v_call: TRBV7-2; cdr3_aa: ASSFLEPSGREDEQY
d_call: .; j_call: TRBJ2-7; v_call: TRBV5-6; cdr3_aa: ASSFAGSYEQY
d_call: TRBD2; j_call: TRBJ2-2; v_call: TRBV27; cdr3_aa: ASSLSFGASGVYTGELF
d_call: TRBD1; j_call: TRBJ1-2; v_call: TRBV11-2; cdr3_aa: ASSLGTGTEFYGYT
d_call: .; j_call: TRBJ2-7; v_call: TRBV4-3; cdr3_aa: ASSQEVGFLSPYEQY
d_call: TRBD2; j_call: TRBJ2-1; v_call: TRBV7-3; cdr3_aa: ASSRLAGGPLEQF
d_call: TRBD1; j_call: TRBJ2-7; v_call: TRBV11-2; cdr3_aa: ASSFGTGFNEQY